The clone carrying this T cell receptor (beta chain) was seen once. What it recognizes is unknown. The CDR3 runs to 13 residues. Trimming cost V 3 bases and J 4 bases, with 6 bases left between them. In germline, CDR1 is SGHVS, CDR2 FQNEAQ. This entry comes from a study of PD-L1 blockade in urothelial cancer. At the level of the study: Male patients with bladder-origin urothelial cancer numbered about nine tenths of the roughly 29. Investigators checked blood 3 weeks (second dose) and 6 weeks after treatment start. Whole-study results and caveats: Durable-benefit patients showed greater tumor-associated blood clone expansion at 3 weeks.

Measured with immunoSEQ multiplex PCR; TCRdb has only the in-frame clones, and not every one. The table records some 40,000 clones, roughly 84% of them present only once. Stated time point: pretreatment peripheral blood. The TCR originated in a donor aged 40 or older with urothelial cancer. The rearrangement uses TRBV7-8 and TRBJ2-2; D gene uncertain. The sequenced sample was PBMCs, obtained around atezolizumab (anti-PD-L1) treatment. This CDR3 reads CASSLERTGELFF. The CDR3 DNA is TGTGCCAGCAGCTTGGAGCGCACCGGGGAGCTGTTTTTT. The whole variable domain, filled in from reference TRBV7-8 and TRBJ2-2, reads GAGVSQSPRYKVAKRGQDVALRCDPISGHVSLFWYQQALGQGPEFLTYFQNEAQLDKSGLPSDRFFAERPEGSVSTLKIQRTQQEDSAVYLCASSLERTGELFFGEGSRLTVL.